This T cell receptor (beta chain) was recovered during a study of shared clonotypes between healthy human individuals. Study-level results: Naive subsets tended to show greater estimated richness than memory subsets.

Per the authors' pipeline: Sequence data from immunoSEQ were junction-only and lacked quality scores; consequently, filtering differed. Repertoires were generated with immunoSEQ multiplex PCR, while TCRdb's copy carries only in-frame clones and drops some. V and J calls and clone size are those listed in that table; D and trimming were worked out from the DNA. The repertoire includes about 1.5 million clones, about 98% of them detected once, and around 0.47% sits in the top ten. This CDR3 is 13 amino acids long. Deletions cut 2 bases from V and 7 bases from J, with 11 bases between. Germline values: CDR1 MDHEN, CDR2 SYDVKM. Worth noting for this clone: The antigen remains unidentified.

The investigators split CD4+ cells into a CD45RA+ naive subset and a CD45RA-negative memory subset. The chain joins TRBV28 to TRBJ1-2, with D possibly TRBD1 on 6 matching bases. The sequencing input was naive CD4+ T cells sorted from blood. The subset: CD45RA+ positively selected. The TCR was taken from a man aged 25 to 40 in good health. The CDR3 DNA follows: TGTGCCAGCAGTTTAACAGGGTATGGTGGCTACACCTTC. Residues: CASSLTGYGGYTF.